This T cell receptor (beta chain) was identified in a study of graft-versus-host responses after intestinal transplantation (dated by TCRdb to about 2021). Looking at the study overall: Recipients received multivisceral, liver-intestinal, or isolated intestinal transplants. Every recipient was given anti-thymocyte globulin induction, followed by 3 to 4 years of maintenance tacrolimus and steroids. Graft-versus-host and host-versus-graft alloreactive T cell clones were tracked in the graft, circulation and bone marrow after intestinal transplantation using bulk TCR-beta CDR3 sequencing. Alloreactive clones were identified by sequencing pre-transplant mixed lymphocyte reaction products and comparing these products with unstimulated pre-transplant donor and recipient T cells. The cohort enrolled some 24 intestinal transplant recipients, one of whom was a retransplant, and 3 patients without pretransplant specimens were excluded. Donor T cell macrochimerism was defined as a peak of at least 4% donor T cells among recipient peripheral blood mononuclear cells. Rather than being sequenced by the commercial service, samples from a few later patients were sequenced in-house on an Illumina MiSeq and processed with MiXCR. Results the study describes overall, beyond this receptor: Patients with donor T cell macrochimerism had high GvH to HvG T cell clonal ratios in their allografts. The relatively low number and heterogeneity of intestinal transplant patients limited the conclusions. GvH clones were detected in recipient bone marrow, and some appeared earlier in ileal mucosa or blood, consistent with an intestinal mucosal origin. Early after transplant, peak levels of circulating GvH clones were found to be associated with declines in HvG clones.

From the cysteine through the phenylalanine, the CDR3 covers 17 amino acids. Of all the DNA, just the CDR3 is kept, 51 bases in frame from base 1. Library preparation employed the immunoSEQ multiplex PCR assay. For most patients, genomic DNA was isolated with the Qiagen DNeasy Blood and Tissue Kit and shipped frozen to Adaptive Biotechnologies for TCR sequencing. High-throughput TCR-beta CDR3 sequencing of genomic DNA from most patients was performed by Adaptive Biotechnologies. The paper's processing steps were these. Adaptive's ImmunoSEQ software was the source of the TCR sequencing data for 15 to 20 patients, while a few other patients were processed with MiXCR and VDJtools. To correct CD4 versus CD8 sorting errors, sequences present in both subsets at a frequency ratio below 5:1 were removed. CDR3 nucleotide sequences shared between donor and recipient were removed because the origin of such sequences could not be assigned. Alloreactive clones required at least 2-fold expansion over unstimulated cells and minimum CFSE-low frequency of 0.002% (template counts) or 0.001% (read counts). Clones detected in sequenced pre-transplant spleen, lymph node, or MLR CFSE-low populations of the donor or recipient were defined as mappable. The cumulative frequency of alloreactive clones was calculated as a percentage of all sequences, weighted by copy number. The immuneACCESS repertoire file appears here via TCRdb, limited to in-frame rearrangements. These files lack a portion of the clones; in checked studies, under half of the deficit traces to unresolved V genes, and the cause of the others is not known. V and J calls and clone size are given by that table; D and trimming were obtained from the DNA. The sample includes around 95,000 clones, with more than 85% observed a single time. About 0.93% of the sample belongs to the ten largest clones.

Comment on this clone: Its specific antigen is unknown. The input lacks base qualities; no much larger clone sits a single base away.

The time point label here, explained by the study, means: cells obtained before transplantation from donor or recipient. CD3+CD4+ and CD3+CD8+ populations were FACS-sorted from unstimulated pre-transplant donor and recipient cells taken from spleen or lymph nodes. The origin of this receptor is a human donor who was the organ donor for an intestinal transplant. This material consisted of unstimulated CD4+ T cells sorted from spleen or lymph node cells, taken before transplant. Recombination linked TRBV12-2 to TRBJ2-2; TRBD2, the table's D call, was not compared with the DNA. TRBV12-2 is assigned pseudogene status. In nucleotides, the sequence is TGTGCAAGTCGCTCTCCGACTAGCGGGGGTCCCGGCGGGCCGCTGTTTTTT. The translation is CASRSPTSGGPGGPLFF.